This entry lists 24 T cell receptor beta chains sequenced from one sample in a study of T cells expressing NK-cell markers. TCRdb reanalyzed the 5' RACE reads, giving one entry per CDR3 protein sequence and no DNA. This repertoire comprises 400,000 to 550,000 distinct CDR3 sequences; its ten largest clones make up about 7.1%. The source material was blood T cells: a sorted CD56 or NKG2C T cell subset, CD4+ or CD8+ T cells, or bulk PBMC T cells (not recorded which). These TCRs come from a woman aged 18-69 years in good health.

V gene TRBV5-4 combines with J gene TRBJ2-5. Germline V gene lookup returns CDR1 SGHNT and CDR2 YYREEE (reference sequence). The CDR3 loop spans 13 amino acids. The CDR3 spells CASSLAVQETQYF.

The chain recombines TRBV7-2 with TRBJ1-5; TCRdb names TRBD1, which stays unverified in the absence of DNA. Germline CDR1 is SGHTA and CDR2 is FQGNSA. The CDR3 is 15 amino acids. The CDR3 here is CASSLAYRGEQPQHF.

The CDR3 spells CASSPTNPGDTQYF. This chain links TRBV28 with TRBJ2-3; checking the TCRdb D call of TRBD1 is not possible without DNA. This CDR3 contains 14 residues. In germline, CDR1 is MDHEN, CDR2 SYDVKM.

This chain connects TRBV20-1 to TRBJ2-7; TCRdb picks TRBD1, but there is no DNA to check that call. Germline V CDR1 and CDR2: DFQATT, SNEGSKA (reference sequence). CDR3 size: 13 residues. This CDR3 reads CSATREAAYEQYF.

This rearrangement joins TRBV20-1 to TRBJ2-3; TCRdb indicates TRBD2, and absent DNA this call remains unverified. CDR1 and CDR2 from the germline V gene are DFQATT and SNEGSKA (reference sequence). The CDR3 consists of 15 residues. The CDR3: CSAPPLAGDGVTQYF.

The chain uses TRBV3-1 and TRBJ1-5; with no DNA, the TCRdb D assignment of TRBD1 cannot be verified. The germline gives CDR1 LGHDT, CDR2 YNNKEL (reference sequence). CDR3 length: 16 residues. The CDR3 loop is CASSRGWAGGVEAQHF.

The rearrangement joins TRBV27 to TRBJ1-3. Germline lookup yields CDR1 MNHEY and CDR2 SMNVEV (reference sequence). This CDR3 spans 15 amino acids. The CDR3 here is CASSPVGVAGNTIYF.

The chain uses TRBV20-1 and TRBJ2-1; TCRdb proposes TRBD1, but this gene call is untestable without DNA. This CDR3 comprises 14 residues. Germline CDR1 reads DFQATT; CDR2 reads SNEGSKA (reference sequence). The CDR3 loop is CSAIHRGESNEQFF.

The CDR3 sequence: CAWSVKPAGSNQPQHF. The chain carries TRBV30 and TRBJ1-5. The CDR3 has 16 amino acids. Per the germline V gene, CDR1 is GTSNPN and CDR2 is SVGIG (reference sequence).

The gene calls are TRBV12-3 or TRBV12-4 and TRBJ2-3; TCRdb's D call, TRBD2, is unchecked because there is no DNA. The CDR3 sequence is 14 residues long. The CDR3: CASRASGGTDTQYF.

The chain combines TRBV7-2 with TRBJ1-6. CDR3 length: 15 amino acids. From germline, CDR1 is SGHTA and CDR2 FQGNSA. CDR3 region: CASSLGGGDNSPLHF.

V is TRBV12-3 or TRBV12-4 and J is TRBJ2-3. CDR3 length equals 13 residues. The CDR3: CASRSDRTDTQYF.

This sequence joins TRBV12-3 or TRBV12-4 and TRBJ2-4; the D call from TCRdb, TRBD2, cannot be confirmed without DNA. This CDR3 has 15 residues. CDR3 protein: CASSLGEAGKNIQYF.

V gene TRBV11-2 combines with J gene TRBJ1-5. This CDR3 spans 15 amino acids. Germline V gene sequence: CDR1 SGHAT, CDR2 FQNNGV. The CDR3 spells CASSLEASMGQPQHF.

The chain uses TRBV9 and TRBJ1-4; TCRdb calls TRBD1, which cannot be checked without DNA. Germline V gives CDR1 SGDLS, CDR2 YYNGEE. The CDR3 is made up of 14 amino acids. The CDR3 sequence is CASSGANVRGDLFF. The complete variable domain, with remaining parts taken from reference TRBV9 and TRBJ1-4, reads DSGVTQTPKHLITATGQRVTLRCSPRSGDLSVYWYQQSLDQGLQFLIQYYNGEERAKGNILERFSAQQFPDLHSELNLSSLELGDSALYFCASSGANVRGDLFFGSGTQLSVL.

This chain connects TRBV6-2 or TRBV6-3 to TRBJ2-2; the TCRdb D gene call, TRBD2, has no DNA to confirm it. The CDR3 runs to 17 residues. Germline V gene sequence: CDR1 MNHEY, CDR2 SVGEGT. The CDR3 here is CASSYSRTSADTGELFF.

The V gene is TRBV6-2 or TRBV6-3, the J gene TRBJ2-1; as DNA is missing, the TRBD2 call by TCRdb cannot be tested. Germline assignment: CDR1 MNHEY and CDR2 SVGEGT. This CDR3 region has 15 residues. CDR3 protein: CASKLSGSSYNEQFF.

V gene TRBV23-1 combines with J gene TRBJ2-1; TCRdb selects TRBD2, and the lack of DNA leaves this call unchecked. TRBV23-1 counts as an open reading frame of uncertain function. The CDR3 loop spans 18 amino acids. The CDR3 spells CASSQLGTSGRAYNEQFF.

The chain links TRBV7-8 to TRBJ1-1; the D call of TRBD1 rests on TCRdb alone, since no DNA is present to check it. CDR1 is SGHVS and CDR2 is FQNEAQ in the germline V gene. The CDR3 spans 14 residues. The CDR3 sequence is CASSSKTGDTEAFF.

The chain combines TRBV7-3 with TRBJ1-1; no DNA is available, so the TRBD1 call from TCRdb remains unchecked. The CDR3 sequence is 14 residues long. Germline CDR1 SGHTA, CDR2 FQGTGA. The CDR3 spells CASSPDRGNTEAFF.

V gene TRBV6-5 combines with J gene TRBJ1-3. CDR3 size: 14 residues. Germline V gives CDR1 MNHEY, CDR2 SVGAGI. CDR3: CASSSWSSGNTIYF.

This rearrangement joins TRBV7-2 to TRBJ2-2. The CDR3 contains 17 residues. Per germline, CDR1 SGHTA and CDR2 FQGNSA. CDR3 protein: CASSLSGGGANTGELFF.

The chain combines TRBV14 with TRBJ2-3; the D call of TRBD1 rests on TCRdb alone, since no DNA is present to check it. The CDR3 spans 14 residues. Looked up from germline, CDR1 is SGHDN and CDR2 is FVKESK. This CDR3 is CASSQEGGRDTQYF.

The rearrangement uses TRBV20-1 and TRBJ2-3; TCRdb's D gene call, TRBD2, goes unchecked for lack of DNA. Germline CDR1 is DFQATT and CDR2 is SNEGSKA (reference sequence). There are 13 residues in the CDR3. The CDR3 region is CSAEKRDTDTQYF.